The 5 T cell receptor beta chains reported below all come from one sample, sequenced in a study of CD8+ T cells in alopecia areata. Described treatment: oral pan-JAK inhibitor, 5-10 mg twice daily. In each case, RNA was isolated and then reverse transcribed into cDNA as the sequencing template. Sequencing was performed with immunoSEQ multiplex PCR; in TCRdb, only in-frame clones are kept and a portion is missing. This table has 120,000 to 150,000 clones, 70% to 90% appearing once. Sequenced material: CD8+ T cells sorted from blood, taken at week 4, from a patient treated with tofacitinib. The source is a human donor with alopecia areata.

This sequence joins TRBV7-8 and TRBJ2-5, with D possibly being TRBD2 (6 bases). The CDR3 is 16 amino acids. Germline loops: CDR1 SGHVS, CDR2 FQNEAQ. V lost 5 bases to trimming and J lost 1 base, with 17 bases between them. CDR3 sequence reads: CASSLPTREAQETQYF. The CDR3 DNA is TGTGCCAGCAGCCTCCCGACGCGGGAAGCCCAAGAGACCCAGTACTTC.

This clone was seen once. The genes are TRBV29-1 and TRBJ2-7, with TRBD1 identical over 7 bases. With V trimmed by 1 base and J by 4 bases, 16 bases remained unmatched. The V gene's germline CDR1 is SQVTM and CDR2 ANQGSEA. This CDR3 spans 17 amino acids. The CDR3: CSVEGLGQPPTRYEQYF. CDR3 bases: TGCAGCGTTGAAGGTTTGGGACAGCCACCCACCCGTTACGAGCAGTACTTC.

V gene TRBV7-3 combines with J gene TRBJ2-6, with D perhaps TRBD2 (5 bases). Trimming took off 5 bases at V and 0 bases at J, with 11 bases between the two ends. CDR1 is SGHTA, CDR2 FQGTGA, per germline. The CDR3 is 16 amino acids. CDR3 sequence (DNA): TGTGCCAGCAGCCCCTCGGGGTACTCTGGGGCCAACGTCCTGACTTTC. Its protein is CASSPSGYSGANVLTF. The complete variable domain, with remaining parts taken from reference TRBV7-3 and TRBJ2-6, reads GAGVSQTPSNKVTEKGKYVELRCDPISGHTALYWYRQSLGQGPEFLIYFQGTGAADDSGLPNDRFFAVRPEGSVSTLKIQRTERGDSAVYLCASSPSGYSGANVLTFGAGSRLTVL.

CDR3: CSVADRAENYEQYF. In DNA form, the CDR3 reads TGCAGCGTTGCGGACAGGGCGGAGAACTACGAGCAGTACTTC. The V call is TRBV29-1, the J call TRBJ2-7; 8 nucleotides match TRBD1. V shed 4 bases and J 3 bases; nucleotides not matched to a gene: 8. CDR3 length equals 14 residues. Germline assignment: CDR1 SQVTM and CDR2 ANQGSEA.

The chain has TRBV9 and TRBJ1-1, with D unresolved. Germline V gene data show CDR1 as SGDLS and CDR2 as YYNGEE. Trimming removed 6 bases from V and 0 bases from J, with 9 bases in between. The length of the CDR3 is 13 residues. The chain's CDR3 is CASTPQVNTEAFF. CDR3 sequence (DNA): TGTGCCAGCACCCCTCAAGTGAACACTGAAGCTTTCTTT. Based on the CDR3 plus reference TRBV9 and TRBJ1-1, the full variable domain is DSGVTQTPKHLITATGQRVTLRCSPRSGDLSVYWYQQSLDQGLQFLIQYYNGEERAKGNILERFSAQQFPDLHSELNLSSLELGDSALYFCASTPQVNTEAFFGQGTRLTVV.